A selection of T cell receptor beta chains follows, all from one sample in a study of blood T cells in healthy people across ages. MiXCR was run by TCRdb on the 5' RACE reads, yielding one entry per CDR3 protein. The sample consists of hundreds of thousands of distinct CDR3 sequences, 56% of them appearing once. Sequencing was performed on blood. These receptors all come from a man aged 35 to 55 in good health. Both conserved end residues are part of each CDR3. Each record gives: V gene, J gene, D gene, clone size, CDR3 DNA, CDR3 protein. A D gene is named only where the DNA matches it firmly. Expanded clones are given a class, and other clones once, few, many or no size at all.

v_call: TRBV5-1
j_call: TRBJ2-1
d_call: -
clone_size: -
cdr3_nt: TGCGCCAGCAGCCAGGCCAACCTAGAGCAGTTCTTC
cdr3_aa: CASSQANLEQFF

v_call: TRBV15
j_call: TRBJ1-5
d_call: -
clone_size: -
cdr3_nt: TGTGCCACCAGCGGTAGCGGGGGAAGCAATCAGCCCCAGCATTTT
cdr3_aa: CATSGSGGSNQPQHF

v_call: TRBV6-4
j_call: TRBJ2-5
d_call: TRBD1
clone_size: -
cdr3_nt: TGTGCCAGCAGTTCGAACAGGGGTATAAATGAGCGGTACTTC
cdr3_aa: CASSSNRGINERYF

v_call: TRBV7-8
j_call: TRBJ2-7
d_call: -
clone_size: few
cdr3_nt: TGTGCCAGCAGCCCCCCGGGATACTCCTACGAGCAGTACTTC
cdr3_aa: CASSPPGYSYEQYF

v_call: TRBV28
j_call: TRBJ2-7
d_call: -
clone_size: -
cdr3_nt: TGTGCCAGCAGTTTAAGGGGCCGCAGCTCCTACGAGCAGTACTTC
cdr3_aa: CASSLRGRSSYEQYF

v_call: TRBV7-2
j_call: TRBJ2-7
d_call: -
clone_size: -
cdr3_nt: TGTGCCAGCAGCCCAACCTCCCTCGGGGCCTACGAGCAGTACTTC
cdr3_aa: CASSPTSLGAYEQYF

v_call: TRBV2
j_call: TRBJ1-1
d_call: -
clone_size: -
cdr3_nt: TGTGCCAGCCGGGGAGAGGGAAACACTGAAGCTTTCTTT
cdr3_aa: CASRGEGNTEAFF

v_call: TRBV5-1
j_call: TRBJ2-3
d_call: -
clone_size: few
cdr3_nt: TGCGCCAGCAGCTTGACAAACTTTGGTACAGATACGCAGTATTTT
cdr3_aa: CASSLTNFGTDTQYF

v_call: TRBV4-3
j_call: TRBJ2-6
d_call: -
clone_size: many
cdr3_nt: TGCGCCAGCAGCCAAGATTTGGTAGGGTCATCTGGGGCCAACGTCCTGACTTTC
cdr3_aa: CASSQDLVGSSGANVLTF

v_call: TRBV6-2/TRBV6-3
j_call: TRBJ1-5
d_call: TRBD1
clone_size: -
cdr3_nt: TGTGCCAGCAGTTACCGAAGCGGGACAGGGGGCCCGATCGGCAATCAGCCCCAGCATTTT
cdr3_aa: CASSYRSGTGGPIGNQPQHF

v_call: TRBV6-1
j_call: TRBJ1-1
d_call: -
clone_size: -
cdr3_nt: TGTGCCAGCAGCGCCTTGAGGGGCCGTGAAGCTTTCTTT
cdr3_aa: CASSALRGREAFF

v_call: TRBV18
j_call: TRBJ2-5
d_call: -
clone_size: -
cdr3_nt: TGTGCCAGCTCACCAGGGGTAGGGGGACAAGAGACCCAGTACTTC
cdr3_aa: CASSPGVGGQETQYF

v_call: TRBV9
j_call: TRBJ2-7
d_call: -
clone_size: -
cdr3_nt: TGTGCCAGCAGCATCAGTGGTTGGGGGACTGCCTACAATGAGCAGTACTTC
cdr3_aa: CASSISGWGTAYNEQYF

v_call: TRBV20-1
j_call: TRBJ2-3
d_call: TRBD2
clone_size: -
cdr3_nt: TGCAGTGCTAGAGTAACGGGACTAGCGGGGGCCAGCACAGATACGCAGTATTTT
cdr3_aa: CSARVTGLAGASTDTQYF

v_call: TRBV3-1
j_call: TRBJ2-1
d_call: -
clone_size: -
cdr3_nt: TGTGCCAGCAGCCAAGCGCCTTTGATTAGCAGATACAATGAGCAGTTCTTC
cdr3_aa: CASSQAPLISRYNEQFF

v_call: TRBV6-1
j_call: TRBJ2-1
d_call: -
clone_size: -
cdr3_nt: TGTGCCAGCAGGGGGTTGAATGAGCAGTTCTTC
cdr3_aa: CASRGLNEQFF

v_call: TRBV9
j_call: TRBJ2-3
d_call: -
clone_size: -
cdr3_nt: TGTGCCAGCAGCGTGAACCGGGACCAAAGCACAGAAACGCAGTATTTT
cdr3_aa: CASSVNRDQSTETQYF

v_call: TRBV28
j_call: TRBJ1-1
d_call: -
clone_size: -
cdr3_nt: TGTGCCAGCAGATGGGGACGGGCGAACACTGAAGCTTTCTTT
cdr3_aa: CASRWGRANTEAFF

v_call: TRBV3-1
j_call: TRBJ2-5
d_call: -
clone_size: few
cdr3_nt: TGTGCCAGCAGCCAAGCAGGGGGGACTCGAGAGACCCAGTACTTC
cdr3_aa: CASSQAGGTRETQYF

v_call: TRBV15
j_call: TRBJ1-5
d_call: -
clone_size: -
cdr3_nt: TGTGCCACCAGCAGAGCGGAACAGGGTGTTCAGCCCCAGCATTTT
cdr3_aa: CATSRAEQGVQPQHF

v_call: TRBV10-3
j_call: TRBJ2-6
d_call: -
clone_size: -
cdr3_nt: TGTGCCATCAGTGAGAGGGCCTCTGGGGCCAACGTCCTGACTTTC
cdr3_aa: CAISERASGANVLTF

v_call: TRBV7-9
j_call: TRBJ2-5
d_call: TRBD2
clone_size: -
cdr3_nt: TGTGCCAGCAGCTTGCTGAGCGGGAGCACCCAAGAGACCCAGTACTTC
cdr3_aa: CASSLLSGSTQETQYF

v_call: TRBV5-6
j_call: TRBJ2-4
d_call: -
clone_size: -
cdr3_nt: TGTGCCAGCAGCGACCGGGACAACAAAAACATTCAGTACTTC
cdr3_aa: CASSDRDNKNIQYF

v_call: TRBV2
j_call: TRBJ1-1
d_call: -
clone_size: -
cdr3_nt: TGTGCCAGCAGTGTACAGGGCTCTTCGGGTGAAGCTTTCTTT
cdr3_aa: CASSVQGSSGEAFF